This T cell receptor (beta chain) was identified during a study of T cells in Graves' hyperthyroidism and ophthalmopathy. Study-wide results and limits: Through a model of 13 V-J features, ophthalmopathy was separated from stable hyperthyroidism. Most thyroid clonotypes with frequency above 0.001 were detected in blood.

This clonotype was recorded many times. No antigen is known for it. Ophthalmopathy patients showed a Clinical Activity Score of at least 3, NOSPECS grade of at least 4 and duration under 3 months. Authors of the study amplified TCR beta CDR3 regions from RNA transcripts. Initially, a first-round RT-PCR of the TCR CDR3 employed the HTBI primer set. TCRdb used MiXCR to reprocess the multiplex PCR reads, holding one entry per CDR3 protein. Of hundreds of thousands of distinct CDR3 sequences detected, less than 20% appear once; the ten largest clones hold about 29%. The germline gives CDR1 MNHNS, CDR2 SASEGT. The CDR3 is made up of 14 amino acids. V gave up 8 bases and J gave up 0 bases; unmatched junction bases: 5.

This rearrangement joins TRBV6-1 to TRBJ2-7, with TRBD1 identical over 9 bases. This sequence originates from a woman aged 18-30 years with Graves' ophthalmopathy. Sequencing input: blood. CDR3 in DNA: TGTGCCAGCGGGGGACAGGGCAGCTCCTACGAGCAGTACTTC. Its translation is CASGGQGSSYEQYF.